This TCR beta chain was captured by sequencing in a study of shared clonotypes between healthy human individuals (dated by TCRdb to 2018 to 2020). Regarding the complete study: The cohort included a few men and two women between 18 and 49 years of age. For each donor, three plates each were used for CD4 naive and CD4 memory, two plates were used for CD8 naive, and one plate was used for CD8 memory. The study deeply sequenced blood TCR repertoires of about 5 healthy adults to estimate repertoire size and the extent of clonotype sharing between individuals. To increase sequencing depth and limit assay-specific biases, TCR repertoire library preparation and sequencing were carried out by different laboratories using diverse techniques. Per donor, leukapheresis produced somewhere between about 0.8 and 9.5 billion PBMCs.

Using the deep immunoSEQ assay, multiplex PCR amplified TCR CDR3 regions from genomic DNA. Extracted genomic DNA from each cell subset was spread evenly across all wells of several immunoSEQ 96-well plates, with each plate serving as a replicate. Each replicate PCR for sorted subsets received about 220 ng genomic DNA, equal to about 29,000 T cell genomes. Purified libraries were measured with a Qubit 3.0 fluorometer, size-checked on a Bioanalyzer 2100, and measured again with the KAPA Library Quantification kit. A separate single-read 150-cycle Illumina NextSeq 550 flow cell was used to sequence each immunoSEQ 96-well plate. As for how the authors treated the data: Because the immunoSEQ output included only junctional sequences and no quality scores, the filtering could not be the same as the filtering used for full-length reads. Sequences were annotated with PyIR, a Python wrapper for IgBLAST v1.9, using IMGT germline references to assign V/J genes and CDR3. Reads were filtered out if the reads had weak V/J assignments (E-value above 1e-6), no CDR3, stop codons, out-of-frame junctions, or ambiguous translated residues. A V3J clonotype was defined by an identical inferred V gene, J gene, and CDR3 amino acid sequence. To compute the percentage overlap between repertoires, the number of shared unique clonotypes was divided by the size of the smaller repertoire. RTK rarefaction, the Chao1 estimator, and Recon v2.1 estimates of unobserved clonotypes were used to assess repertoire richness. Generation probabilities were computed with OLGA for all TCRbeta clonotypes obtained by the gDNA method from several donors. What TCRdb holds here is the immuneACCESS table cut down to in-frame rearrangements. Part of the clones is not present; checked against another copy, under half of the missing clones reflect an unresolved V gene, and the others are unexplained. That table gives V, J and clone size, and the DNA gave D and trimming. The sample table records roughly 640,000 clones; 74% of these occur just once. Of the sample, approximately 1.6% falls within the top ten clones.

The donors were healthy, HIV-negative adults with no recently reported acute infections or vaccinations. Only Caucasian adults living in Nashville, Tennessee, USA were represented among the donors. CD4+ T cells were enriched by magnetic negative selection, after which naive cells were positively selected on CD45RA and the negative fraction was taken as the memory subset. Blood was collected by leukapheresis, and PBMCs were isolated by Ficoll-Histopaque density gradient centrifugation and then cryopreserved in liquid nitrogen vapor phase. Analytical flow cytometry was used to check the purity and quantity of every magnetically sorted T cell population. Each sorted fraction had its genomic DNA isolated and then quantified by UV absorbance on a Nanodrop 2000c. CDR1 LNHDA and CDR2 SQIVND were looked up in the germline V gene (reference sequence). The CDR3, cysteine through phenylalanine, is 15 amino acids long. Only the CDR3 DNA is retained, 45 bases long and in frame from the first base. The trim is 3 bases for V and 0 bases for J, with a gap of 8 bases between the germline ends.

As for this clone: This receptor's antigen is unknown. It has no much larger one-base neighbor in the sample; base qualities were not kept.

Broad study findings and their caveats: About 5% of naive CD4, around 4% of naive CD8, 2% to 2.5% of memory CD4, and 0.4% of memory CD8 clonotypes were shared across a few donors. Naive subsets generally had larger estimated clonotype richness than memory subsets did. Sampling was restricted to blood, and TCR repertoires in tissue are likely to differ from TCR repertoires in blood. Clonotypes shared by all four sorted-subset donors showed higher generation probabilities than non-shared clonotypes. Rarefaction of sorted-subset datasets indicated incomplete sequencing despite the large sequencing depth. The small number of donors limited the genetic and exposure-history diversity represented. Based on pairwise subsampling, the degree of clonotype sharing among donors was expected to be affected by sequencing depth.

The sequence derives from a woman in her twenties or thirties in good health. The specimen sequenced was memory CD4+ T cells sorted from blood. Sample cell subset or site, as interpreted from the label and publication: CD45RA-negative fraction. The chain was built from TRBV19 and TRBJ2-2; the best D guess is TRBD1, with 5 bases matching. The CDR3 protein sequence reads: CASSIRQTNTGELFF. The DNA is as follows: TGTGCCAGTAGTATTCGACAGACGAACACCGGGGAGCTGTTTTTT.